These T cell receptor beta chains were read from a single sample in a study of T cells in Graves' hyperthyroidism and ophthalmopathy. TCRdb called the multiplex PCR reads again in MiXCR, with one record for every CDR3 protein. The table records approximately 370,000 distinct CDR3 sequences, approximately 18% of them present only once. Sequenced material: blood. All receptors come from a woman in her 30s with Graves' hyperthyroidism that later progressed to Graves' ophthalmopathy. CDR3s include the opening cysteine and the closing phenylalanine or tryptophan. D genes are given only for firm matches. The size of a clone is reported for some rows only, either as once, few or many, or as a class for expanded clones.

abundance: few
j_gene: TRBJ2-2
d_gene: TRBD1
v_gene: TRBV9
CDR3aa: CASSVSGTGYTGELFF
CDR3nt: TGTGCCAGCAGCGTATCCGGGACAGGGTACACCGGGGAGCTGTTTTTT

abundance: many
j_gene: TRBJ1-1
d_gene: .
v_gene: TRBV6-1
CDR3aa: CASSEGWVNTEAFF
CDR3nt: TGTGCCAGCAGTGAAGGCTGGGTAAACACTGAAGCTTTCTTT

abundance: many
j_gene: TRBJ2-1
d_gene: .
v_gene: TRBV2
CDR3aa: CASRADTNSYNEQFF
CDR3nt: TGTGCCAGCAGAGCGGACACAAACTCCTACAATGAGCAGTTCTTC

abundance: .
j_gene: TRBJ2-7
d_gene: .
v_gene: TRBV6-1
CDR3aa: CASSRVPGGTYEQYF
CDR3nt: TGTGCCAGCAGTAGGGTTCCGGGGGGCACCTACGAGCAGTACTTC

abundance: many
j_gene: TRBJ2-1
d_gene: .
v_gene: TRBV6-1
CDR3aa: CASSVTRTYNEQFF
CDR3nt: TGTGCCAGCAGTGTTACTAGGACCTACAATGAGCAGTTCTTC

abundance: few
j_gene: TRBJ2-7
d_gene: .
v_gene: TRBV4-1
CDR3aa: CASSQRQNYEQYF
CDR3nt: TGCGCCAGCAGCCAACGACAGAACTACGAGCAGTACTTC

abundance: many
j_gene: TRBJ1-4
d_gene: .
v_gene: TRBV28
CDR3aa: CASAGAGYEKLFF
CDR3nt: TGTGCCAGCGCGGGGGCGGGATATGAAAAACTGTTTTTT

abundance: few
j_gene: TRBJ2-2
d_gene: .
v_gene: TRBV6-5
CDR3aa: CASSYSGIIGELFF
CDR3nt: TGTGCCAGCAGTTACTCGGGCATCATCGGGGAGCTGTTTTTT

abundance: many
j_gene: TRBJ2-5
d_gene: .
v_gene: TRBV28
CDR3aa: CASSTPGGEETQYF
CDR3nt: TGTGCCAGCAGTACCCCTGGAGGAGAAGAGACCCAGTACTTC

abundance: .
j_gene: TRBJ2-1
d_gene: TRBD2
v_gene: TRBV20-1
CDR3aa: CSAASPRGGRFGEQFF
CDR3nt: TGCAGTGCTGCATCCCCGAGGGGCGGGAGGTTCGGTGAGCAGTTCTTC

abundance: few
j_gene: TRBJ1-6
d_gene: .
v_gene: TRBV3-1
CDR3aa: CASSQALRRSESSYNSPLHF
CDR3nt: TGTGCCAGCAGCCAAGCGTTGAGGCGAAGCGAGAGCTCCTATAATTCACCCCTCCACTTT

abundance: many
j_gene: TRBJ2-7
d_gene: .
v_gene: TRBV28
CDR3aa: CASRKHLSYEQYF
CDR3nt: TGTGCCAGCCGAAAACACCTGTCCTACGAGCAGTACTTC

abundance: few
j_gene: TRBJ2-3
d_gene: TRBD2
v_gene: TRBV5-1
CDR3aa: CASGSGVTDTQYF
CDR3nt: TGCGCCAGCGGTAGCGGGGTCACAGATACGCAGTATTTT

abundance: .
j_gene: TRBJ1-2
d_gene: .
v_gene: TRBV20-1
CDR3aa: CSARGGGFNYGYTF
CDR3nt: TGCAGTGCTAGAGGGGGGGGCTTTAACTATGGCTACACCTTC

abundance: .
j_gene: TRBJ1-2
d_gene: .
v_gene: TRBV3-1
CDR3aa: CAGIQGQGTAYGYTF
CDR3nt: TGTGCCGGCATCCAAGGGCAGGGGACCGCCTATGGCTACACCTTC

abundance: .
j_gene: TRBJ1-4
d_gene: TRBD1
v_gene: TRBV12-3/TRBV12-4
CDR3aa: CASSSGQGVTNEKLFF
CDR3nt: TGTGCCAGCAGTTCGGGACAGGGGGTAACTAATGAAAAACTGTTTTTT

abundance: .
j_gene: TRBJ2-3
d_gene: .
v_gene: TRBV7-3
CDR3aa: CASSLSPATDTQYF
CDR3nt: TGTGCCAGCAGCCTGAGTCCGGCTACAGATACGCAGTATTTT

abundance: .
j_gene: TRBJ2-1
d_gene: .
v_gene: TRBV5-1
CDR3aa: CASRATSYNEQFF
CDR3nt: TGCGCCAGCAGGGCGACTAGCTACAATGAGCAGTTCTTC

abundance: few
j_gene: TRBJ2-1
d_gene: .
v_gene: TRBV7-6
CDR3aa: CASSLSPSVNEQFF
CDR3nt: TGTGCCAGCAGCTTATCACCCAGCGTTAATGAGCAGTTCTTC

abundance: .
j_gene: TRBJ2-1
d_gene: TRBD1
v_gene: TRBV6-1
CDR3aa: CASRRLPGQTRPSSYNEQFF
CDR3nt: TGTGCCAGCAGAAGACTCCCGGGACAGACGCGACCGAGCTCCTACAATGAGCAGTTCTTC

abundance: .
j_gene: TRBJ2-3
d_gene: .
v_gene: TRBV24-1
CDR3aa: CATSVPSTDTQYF
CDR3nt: TGTGCCACCAGTGTCCCTAGCACAGATACGCAGTATTTT

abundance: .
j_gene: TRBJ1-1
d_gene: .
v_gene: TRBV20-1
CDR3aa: CSAGLQGVDTEAFF
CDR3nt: TGCAGTGCTGGATTACAGGGTGTGGACACTGAAGCTTTCTTT

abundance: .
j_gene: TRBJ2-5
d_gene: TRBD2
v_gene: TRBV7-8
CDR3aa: CASSLAGGLKETQYF
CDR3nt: TGTGCCAGCAGCTTAGCGGGAGGGCTCAAAGAGACCCAGTACTTC

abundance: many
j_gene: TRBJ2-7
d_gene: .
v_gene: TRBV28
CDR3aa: CASSPPTGSYEQYF
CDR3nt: TGTGCCAGCAGCCCCCCGACAGGCTCCTACGAGCAGTACTTC

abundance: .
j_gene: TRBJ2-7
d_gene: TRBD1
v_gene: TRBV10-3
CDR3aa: CAISGTGGAYEQYF
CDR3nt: TGTGCCATCAGCGGGACAGGGGGTGCCTACGAGCAGTACTTC

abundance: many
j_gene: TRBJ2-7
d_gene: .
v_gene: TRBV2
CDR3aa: CASSEAGAVGEQYF
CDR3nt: TGTGCCAGCAGTGAGGCGGGGGCTGTGGGGGAGCAGTACTTC

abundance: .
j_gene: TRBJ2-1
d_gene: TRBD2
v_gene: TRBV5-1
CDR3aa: CASSLGLAVPRDNEQFF
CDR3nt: TGCGCCAGCAGCTTGGGACTAGCGGTGCCTCGGGACAATGAGCAGTTCTTC

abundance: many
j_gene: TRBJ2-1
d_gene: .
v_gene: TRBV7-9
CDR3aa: CASSWVAGAYNEQFF
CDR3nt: TGTGCCAGCAGCTGGGTTGCGGGGGCGTACAATGAGCAGTTCTTC

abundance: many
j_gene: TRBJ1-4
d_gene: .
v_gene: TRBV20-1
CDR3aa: CSARNGGDEKLFF
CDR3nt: TGCAGTGCTAGAAATGGTGGGGATGAAAAACTGTTTTTT

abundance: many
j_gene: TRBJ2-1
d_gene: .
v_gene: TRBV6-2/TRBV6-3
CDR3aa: CASSPGTGRTHEQFF
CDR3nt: TGTGCCAGCAGCCCGGGGACGGGGCGGACCCATGAGCAGTTCTTC

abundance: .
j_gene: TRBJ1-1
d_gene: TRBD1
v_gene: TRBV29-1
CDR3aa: CSATGIYTEAFF
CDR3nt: TGCAGCGCGACAGGGATATACACTGAAGCTTTCTTT

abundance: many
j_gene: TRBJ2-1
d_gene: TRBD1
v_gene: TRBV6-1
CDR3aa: CASSEDRGLTEQFF
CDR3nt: TGTGCCAGCAGTGAAGACAGGGGGTTGACCGAGCAGTTCTTC

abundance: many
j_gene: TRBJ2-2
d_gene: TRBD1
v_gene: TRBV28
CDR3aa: CASRQDRDTGELFF
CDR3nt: TGTGCCAGCAGACAAGACAGGGACACCGGGGAGCTGTTTTTT

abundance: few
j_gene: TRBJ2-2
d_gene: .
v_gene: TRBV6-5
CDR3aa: CASSYPPSGADTGELFF
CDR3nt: TGTGCCAGCAGTTACCCACCATCGGGGGCCGACACCGGGGAGCTGTTTTTT

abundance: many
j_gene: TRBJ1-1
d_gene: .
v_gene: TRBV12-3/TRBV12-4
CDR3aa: CASRPISTDGTEAFF
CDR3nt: TGTGCCAGCAGACCAATATCGACAGATGGCACTGAAGCTTTCTTT

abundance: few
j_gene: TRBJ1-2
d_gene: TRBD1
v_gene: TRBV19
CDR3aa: CASSILPGQGYGYTF
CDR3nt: TGTGCCAGTAGTATTCTACCGGGACAGGGGTATGGCTACACCTTC

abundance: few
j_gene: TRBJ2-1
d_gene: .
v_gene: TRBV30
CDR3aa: CAWSMGDQVSEQFF
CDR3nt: TGTGCCTGGAGTATGGGGGATCAGGTCAGTGAGCAGTTCTTC

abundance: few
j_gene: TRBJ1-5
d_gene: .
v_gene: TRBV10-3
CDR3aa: CAISAGGVTEPQHF
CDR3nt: TGTGCCATCAGTGCGGGCGGGGTTACGGAGCCCCAGCATTTT

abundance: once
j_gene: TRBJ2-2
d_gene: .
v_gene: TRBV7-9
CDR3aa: CARERGNTGELFF
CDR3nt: TGTGCCAGGGAGAGGGGAAACACCGGGGAGCTGTTTTTT

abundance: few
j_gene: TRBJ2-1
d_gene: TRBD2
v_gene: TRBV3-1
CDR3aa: CASSPGLAGLSSYNEQFF
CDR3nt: TGTGCCAGCAGCCCGGGGCTAGCGGGACTAAGCTCCTACAATGAGCAGTTCTTC

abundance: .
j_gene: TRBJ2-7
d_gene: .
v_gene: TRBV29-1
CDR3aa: CSASGLRYEQYF
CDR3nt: TGCAGCGCCTCGGGACTCAGATACGAGCAGTACTTC

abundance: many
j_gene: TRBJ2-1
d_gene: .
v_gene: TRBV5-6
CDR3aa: CASSLVTMFEQFF
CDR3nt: TGTGCCAGCAGCTTGGTTACCATGTTCGAGCAGTTCTTC

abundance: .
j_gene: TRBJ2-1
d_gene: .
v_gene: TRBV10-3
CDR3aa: CAISAAGGGGFSEQFF
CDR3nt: TGTGCCATCAGTGCGGCAGGGGGCGGGGGGTTCTCTGAGCAGTTCTTC

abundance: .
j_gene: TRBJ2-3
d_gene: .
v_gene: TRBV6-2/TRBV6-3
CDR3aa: CASRGDLSTDTQYF
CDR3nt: TGTGCCAGCAGGGGGGACTTAAGCACAGATACGCAGTATTTT

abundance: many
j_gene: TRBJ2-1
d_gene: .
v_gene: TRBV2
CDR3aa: CASRSKGGDYNEQFF
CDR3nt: TGTGCCAGCAGAAGCAAGGGGGGAGATTACAATGAGCAGTTCTTC

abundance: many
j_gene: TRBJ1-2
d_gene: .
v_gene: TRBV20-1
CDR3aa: CSARDRGSYGYTF
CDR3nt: TGCAGTGCTAGAGATCGAGGGAGCTATGGCTACACCTTC

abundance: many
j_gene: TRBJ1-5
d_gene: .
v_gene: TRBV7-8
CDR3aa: CASSLARGGDQPQHF
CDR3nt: TGTGCCAGCAGCTTAGCGCGGGGGGGGGATCAGCCCCAGCATTTT

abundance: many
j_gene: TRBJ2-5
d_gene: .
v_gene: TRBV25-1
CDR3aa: CASSQGGKTQYF
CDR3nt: TGTGCCAGCAGTCAGGGGGGAAAGACCCAGTACTTC

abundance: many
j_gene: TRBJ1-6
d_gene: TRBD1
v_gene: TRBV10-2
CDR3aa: CASSEVSLGQGGSPLHF
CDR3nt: TGCGCCAGCAGTGAGGTCTCATTGGGACAGGGAGGGTCACCCCTCCACTTT

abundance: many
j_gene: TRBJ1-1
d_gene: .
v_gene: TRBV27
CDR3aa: CASSLFLNTEAFF
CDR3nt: TGTGCCAGCAGTTTATTCTTGAACACTGAAGCTTTCTTT

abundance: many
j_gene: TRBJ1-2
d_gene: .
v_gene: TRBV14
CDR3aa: CASSQDAQLYGYTF
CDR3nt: TGTGCCAGCAGCCAAGATGCCCAGCTCTATGGCTACACCTTC

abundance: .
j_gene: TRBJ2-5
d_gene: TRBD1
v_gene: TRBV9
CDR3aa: CASSTTGEETQYF
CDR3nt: TGTGCCAGCAGCACCACAGGGGAAGAGACCCAGTACTTC